A single sample is the source of the 7 T cell receptor beta chains below, sequenced in a study of blood T cell repertoires in COVID-19 (TCRdb year 2020). The library was prepared using the immunoSEQ multiplex PCR assay. TCRdb obtained this table from immuneACCESS and retained in-frame rearrangements with V and J assigned. These tables miss some clones; where compared with another copy, unresolved V genes account for less than half of the shortfall, and the remainder is unexplained. Within this sample are 80,000 to 95,000 clones, with 81% of them counted one time only. Clones ranked in the top ten supply roughly 25% of the sample. The sample consisted of peripheral blood. The receptors derive from a man aged 80 or over with active or convalescent COVID-19.

The rearrangement links TRBV14 to TRBJ1-6, with 7 bases matching TRBD1. The germline CDR1 and CDR2 sequences are SGHDN and FVKESK. The CDR3 is made up of 16 amino acids. Trimming took 4 bases from V and 10 from J; bases not matched to a gene: 13. The CDR3 nucleotides are TGTGCCAGCAGCCCTGTATTGGCAGGGGGGAGGTCACCCCTCCACTTT. Translating it yields CASSPVLAGGRSPLHF.

The chain links TRBV28 to TRBJ2-2; D may be TRBD1 (5 bases). The germline CDR1 and CDR2 sequences are MDHEN and SYDVKM. The V gene lost 0 bases and the J gene lost 1 base, with 9 bases spanning the gap. This CDR3 is built from 16 residues. The CDR3 region has the DNA TGTGCCAGCAGTTTATGGCGGCAGGGGAACACCGGGGAGCTGTTTTTT. The encoded protein is CASSLWRQGNTGELFF.

The chain employs TRBV12-3 or TRBV12-4 and TRBJ1-5; possible D gene TRBD1, 5 bases. The CDR3 spans 12 residues. Trimming shortened V by 10 bases and J by 10 bases, and 17 bases separated the two germline ends. The CDR3 loop reads CATLGGAGPQHF. CDR3 nucleotide sequence: TGTGCCACCCTGGGGGGAGCGGGCCCCCAGCATTTT.

The rearrangement links TRBV7-2 to TRBJ1-4; D gene ambiguous. The germline gives CDR1 SGHTA, CDR2 FQGNSA. CDR3 length: 13 amino acids. V was shortened by 0 bases and J by 10 bases, with 9 bases between the two germline ends. The CDR3 loop is CASSLATELKLFF. CDR3 DNA: TGTGCCAGCAGCTTAGCAACAGAATTAAAACTGTTTTTT.

The chain couples TRBV7-9 to TRBJ2-3; 7 bases agree with TRBD2. V lost 2 bases, J lost 6 bases, and 11 bases stayed unmatched. The length of the CDR3 is 16 residues. CDR1 is SEHNR, CDR2 FQNEAQ, per germline (reference sequence). The CDR3 loop is CASSLQGGGGSDTQYF. The DNA for the CDR3 is TGTGCCAGCAGCTTACAGGGCGGGGGAGGATCGGATACGCAGTATTTT.

The rearrangement links TRBV28 to TRBJ1-5, with D tentatively TRBD1 (5 bases). V was shortened by 9 bases and J by 2 bases, with 11 bases between the two germline ends. CDR3 size: 13 residues. CDR1 and CDR2 from the germline V gene are MDHEN and SYDVKM. In DNA, the CDR3 is TGTGCCAGTACCGGGACTGGCAATCAGCCCCAGCATTTT. Protein: CASTGTGNQPQHF.

The chain combines TRBV7-2 with TRBJ1-2; 8 bases agree with TRBD1. V lost 0 bases to trimming and J lost 6 bases; unmatched junction nucleotides: 6. Germline values: CDR1 SGHTA, CDR2 FQGNSA. The CDR3 runs 15 residues. This CDR3 reads CASSLARQGLNGYTF. The CDR3 DNA reads TGTGCCAGCAGCTTAGCCCGACAGGGGTTGAATGGCTACACCTTC.